Below, 14 T cell receptor beta chains from the same sample are listed, as sequenced in a study of T-cell reconstitution after alpha-beta-depleted transplantation in children. Unique molecular identifiers were built into the TCRbeta library. TCRdb processed the PCR reads anew with MiXCR; each CDR3 protein has one entry. The table has 380,000 or so distinct CDR3 sequences, 13% seen once. Sequences were derived from PBMCs, sampled from the stem cell graft. The receptors were sampled from a human donor who donated a stem cell graft to a child with Fanconi anemia.

This clonotype was seen a few times. This chain uses TRBV28 with TRBJ2-5; D remains ambiguous. This CDR3 region has 15 residues. Between the trimmed V and J ends, which lost 5 bases and 5 bases, there was a span of 18 bases. Looked up from germline, CDR1 is MDHEN and CDR2 is SYDVKM. The CDR3 protein is CASSTPLGLEETQYF. CDR3 sequence (DNA): TGTGCCAGCAGTACACCATTAGGATTGGAGGAGACCCAGTACTTC. Full variable domain (outside the CDR3, taken from reference TRBV28 and TRBJ2-5): DVKVTQSSRYLVKRTGEKVFLECVQDMDHENMFWYRQDPGLGLRLIYFSYDVKMKEKGDIPEGYSVSREKKERFSLILESASTNQTSMYLCASSTPLGLEETQYFGPGTRLLVL.

This chain connects TRBV5-1 to TRBJ2-2, with D possibly being TRBD1 (5 bases). Germline V gives CDR1 SGHRS, CDR2 YFSETQ. Trimming took off 2 bases at V and 2 bases at J, with 10 bases between the two ends. This CDR3 spans 15 amino acids. In nucleotides, the CDR3 is TGCGCCAGCAGCTTTAGCCAGGGTAACACCGGGGAGCTGTTTTTT. It encodes CASSFSQGNTGELFF.

This clonotype occurred once. The J gene is TRBJ2-3, the V gene TRBV20-1; 7 bases are shared with TRBD2. Per germline, CDR1 DFQATT and CDR2 SNEGSKA (reference sequence). The CDR3 is made up of 14 amino acids. V gave up 8 bases and J gave up 2 bases; unmatched junction bases: 10. The CDR3, as DNA: TGCAGTACCAAAGGGGAGGGGAACACAGATACGCAGTATTTT. It translates to CSTKGEGNTDTQYF.

In its sample, this clonotype was seen many times. The gene calls are TRBV4-2 and TRBJ2-1, with 7 bases aligning to TRBD2. Germline V lookup: CDR1 LGHNA, CDR2 YNFKEQ. The CDR3 has 16 residues. Unmatched junction bases numbered 7, after V lost 0 bases and J lost 5 bases. As DNA, the CDR3 is TGTGCCAGCAGCCAAGATCCGGGGGGACGAAACAATGAGCAGTTCTTC. Amino acid sequence: CASSQDPGGRNNEQFF.

This clonotype turned up a few times. The chain employs TRBV6-4 and TRBJ1-1; no clear D. CDR3 size: 14 residues. V was pared by 4 bases and J by 1 base, with 10 bases between. Germline V lookup: CDR1 MRHNA, CDR2 SNTAGT. The CDR3 here is CASSVSTRNTEAFF. The CDR3 DNA follows: TGTGCCAGCAGTGTATCGACCAGGAACACTGAAGCTTTCTTT.

The rearrangement links TRBV29-1 to TRBJ2-1; 7 bases fit TRBD1. CDR1 and CDR2 (germline): SQVTM, ANQGSEA. The CDR3 sequence is 14 residues long. The V gene end was trimmed by 3 bases and the J gene end by 7 bases; junction bases not matched to a gene: 9. The CDR3 coding sequence is TGCAGCGTTGAGGACCCCACAGGGGTGAATGAGCAGTTCTTC. Translating gives CSVEDPTGVNEQFF.

A remark on this clonotype: A much larger clone lies a single base off, so this may be a read error. The chain combines TRBV29-1 with TRBJ2-1, with 7 nucleotides matching TRBD1. This CDR3 region has 11 residues. Germline V gene sequence: CDR1 SQVTM, CDR2 ANQGSEA. The CDR3 DNA sequence: TGCAGCTTTAACAGGGGACATGAGCATTTCTTC. Translation gives CSFNRGHEHFF.

This clonotype has just a few counts. This rearrangement joins TRBV20-1 to TRBJ2-3, with TRBD2 identical over 8 bases. This CDR3 contains 12 residues. Per germline, CDR1 DFQATT and CDR2 SNEGSKA (reference sequence). The CDR3 DNA reads as TGCAGCGGGGGAGCGGGGGAGGATACGCAGTATTTT. Translated: CSGGAGEDTQYF.

In this sample, this clonotype turned up a few times. The CDR3 nucleotides read TGCAGTGCTAGGGATCCGGGGGGGCAAGAGACCCAGTACTTC. This translates into CSARDPGGQETQYF. This chain uses TRBV20-1 with TRBJ2-5; TRBD2 agrees at 8 bases. The CDR3 runs to 14 residues. With 3 bases clipped from V and 2 bases from J, the junction kept 5 bases outside the gene matches. Germline CDR1 and CDR2: DFQATT and SNEGSKA (reference sequence).

This clonotype was seen a handful of times. The chain combines TRBV12-3 or TRBV12-4 with TRBJ2-3, with D perhaps TRBD2 (6 bases). The CDR3 has 14 residues. Trimming shortened V by 3 bases and J by 8 bases, and 15 bases separated the two germline ends. CDR3 nucleotides: TGTGCCAGCAGTTTGCCCGGGGGTCAGGGTACGCAGTATTTT. Its protein is CASSLPGGQGTQYF.

V and J are TRBV7-9 and TRBJ2-5; no definite D call. In germline, CDR1 is SEHNR, CDR2 FQNEAQ (reference sequence). Trimming shortened V by 3 bases and J by 5 bases, and 7 bases separated the two germline ends. This CDR3 region has 12 residues. DNA of the CDR3: TGTGCCAGCAGCTTCATGTTGGAGACCCAGTACTTC. It codes for CASSFMLETQYF.

This chain uses TRBV7-8 with TRBJ2-7; TRBD1 agrees at 7 bases. V trimming: 2 bases; J trimming: 2 bases; junction bases outside the gene matches: 3. The V gene's germline CDR1 is SGHVS and CDR2 FQNEAQ. The CDR3 length is 14 residues. CDR3 DNA sequence: TGTGCCAGCAGCTTAAGGGGGCAGACCTACGAGCAGTACTTC. It yields the protein CASSLRGQTYEQYF.

A few counts support this clonotype. Here the CDR3 DNA reads TGTGCAGGAGGACGGTCACCCCTCCACTTT. Its translation: CAGGRSPLHF. The chain couples TRBV30 to TRBJ1-6, with D uncertain. The CDR3 loop spans 10 amino acids. Per the germline V gene, CDR1 is GTSNPN and CDR2 is SVGIG (reference sequence).

The chain links TRBV29-1 to TRBJ1-4; D is unclear. V was clipped by 4 bases and J by 4 bases, with 10 bases between them. There are 13 residues in the CDR3. Germline CDR1 reads SQVTM; CDR2 reads ANQGSEA. CDR3 coding DNA: TGCAGCGTTGCTCGACAAAGTAATGAAAAACTGTTTTTT. Protein sequence: CSVARQSNEKLFF.